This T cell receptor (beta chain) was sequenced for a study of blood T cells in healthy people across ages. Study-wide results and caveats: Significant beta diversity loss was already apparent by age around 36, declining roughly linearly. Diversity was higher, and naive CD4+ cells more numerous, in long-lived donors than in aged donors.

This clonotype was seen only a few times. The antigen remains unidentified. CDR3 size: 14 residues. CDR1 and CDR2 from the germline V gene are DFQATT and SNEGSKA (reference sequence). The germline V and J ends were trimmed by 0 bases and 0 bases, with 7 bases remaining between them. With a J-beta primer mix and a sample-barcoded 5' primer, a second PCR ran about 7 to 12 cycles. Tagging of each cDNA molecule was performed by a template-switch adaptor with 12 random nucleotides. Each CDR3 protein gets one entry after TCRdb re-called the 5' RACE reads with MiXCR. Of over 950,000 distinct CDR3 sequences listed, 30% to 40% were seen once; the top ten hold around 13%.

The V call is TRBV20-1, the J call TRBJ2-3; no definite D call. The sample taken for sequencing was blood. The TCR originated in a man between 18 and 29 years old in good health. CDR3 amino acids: CSARDSGSTDTQYF. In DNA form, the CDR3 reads TGCAGTGCTAGAGATTCCGGGAGCACAGATACGCAGTATTTT.